Listed here is a single T cell receptor (beta chain). The antigen remains undetermined. Assay used: immunoSEQ multiplex PCR; TCRdb lists only in-frame clones, some missing. The data hold some 150,000 clones, with approximately 91% observed a single time. This entry belongs to a study of T cell responses to AZD1222 COVID-19 vaccine. Study results and limitations: Vaccine-associated CD4 TCRs ranged over spike, dominating at 160-218 and 743-854. Baseline seropositivity characterized only six or seven AZD1222 recipients. The study sampled repertoires only after the peak T cell response. A mostly white British donor set with more females was recruited, and clonal diversity was possibly underestimated.

Germline CDR1 and CDR2: SGHTA and FQGTGA. The CDR3 has 15 amino acids. The V gene lost 0 bases and the J gene lost 3 bases, with 10 bases spanning the gap. The sequence came from an adult who had recovered from COVID-19. The chain carries TRBV7-3 and TRBJ2-3, with D possibly matching TRBD2 (7 bases). The sample in question was peripheral blood, obtained after recovery from COVID-19. The DNA for the CDR3 is TGTGCCAGCAGCTTAACGGGGGGGCCTACAGATACGCAGTATTTT. Its protein is CASSLTGGPTDTQYF.